A selection of T cell receptor beta chains follows, all from one sample in a study of a mutant IDH1 vaccine in newly diagnosed glioma. Sequenced by immunoSEQ multiplex PCR; TCRdb stores in-frame clones only, minus some. The sample shows over 50,000 clones, about 87% of them seen only once. These receptors are not linked to any known antigen. Sequences were derived from PBMCs, sampled from a glioma patient whose treatment included an IDH1 peptide vaccine. The receptor source for this set is a man aged 18-30 years with glioma. Both conserved end residues are part of each CDR3. A D gene is named only where the DNA matches it firmly.

>-|TRBV30
CAWSLQGGLAKNIQYF
>TRBD1|TRBV5-1
CASSSNRDSHSNQPQHF
>-|TRBV18
CASAEGNELEKLFF
>TRBD1|TRBV29-1
CSVDGDSMNTEAFF
>-|TRBV2
CASSVTDFNQPQHF
>-|TRBV5-1
CASSLEGGSGNTIYF
>TRBD2|TRBV6-5
CASSPLAGSSYEQYF
>TRBD1|TRBV5-1
CASSLEASGTATEETQYF
>-|TRBV7-7
CASSLGDRPTYEQYF
>-|TRBV5-1
CASSLEPTTTEAFF
>-|TRBV5-1
CASSNGQPNQPQHF
>-|TRBV7-2
CASSLYGNQPQHF
>-|TRBV2
CASSVDGNQPQHF
>-|TRBV19
CATIRPRDLEAFF
>-|TRBV18
CASSRGALTYEQYF
>-|TRBV25-1
CASSEYSQGYGYTF
>TRBD1|TRBV30
CAWTGQPNSPLHF